These T cell receptor beta chains were read from a single sample in a study of shared clonotypes between healthy human individuals. Profiling relied on immunoSEQ multiplex PCR, and the TCRdb table lists in-frame clones only, not all of them. The sample yields around 700,000 clones, around 78% seen once. Material: memory CD4+ T cells sorted from blood. Receptors were obtained from a woman aged 25 to 39 in good health. CDR3s include the opening cysteine and the closing phenylalanine or tryptophan. Fields, in order: V gene, clone size, D gene, J gene, CDR3 protein, CDR3 DNA. The D gene is left open where the match is weak. Some rows mark clone size as missing; the rest say once, few, many or name a class of expanded clone.

>TRBV7-9|-|-|TRBJ2-5
CASSLRLGDQETRYF
TGTGCCAGCAGCTTACGTCTGGGGGACCAAGAGACCCGGTACTTC
>TRBV2|many|-|TRBJ1-5
CASSDSAIRPQHF
TGTGCCAGCAGCGATAGTGCAATTCGGCCCCAGCATTTT
>TRBV7-9|-|TRBD2|TRBJ2-1
CASALGGGHNEQFF
TGTGCCAGCGCCCTCGGGGGGGGACACAATGAGCAGTTCTTC
>TRBV6-5|-|TRBD2|TRBJ2-1
CASTASGSSEQFF
TGTGCCAGCACGGCGAGCGGGAGCAGTGAGCAGTTCTTC
>TRBV4-1|-|TRBD2|TRBJ2-1
CASSRPPSGLLISSSYNEQFF
TGCGCCAGCAGCCGCCCACCGTCGGGACTACTTATTTCAAGCTCCTACAATGAGCAGTTCTTC
>TRBV29-1|-|-|TRBJ2-5
CSAEQETQYF
TGCAGCGCCGAACAGGAGACCCAGTACTTC
>TRBV21-1|-|-|TRBJ2-1
CASSKALSVFHEQFF
TGTGCCAGCAGCAAAGCGCTTTCGGTATTCCATGAGCAGTTCTTC
>TRBV6-5|-|TRBD1|TRBJ2-7
CASSPKTGESYEQYF
TGTGCCAGCAGTCCTAAGACAGGGGAATCCTACGAGCAGTACTTC
>TRBV18|once|-|TRBJ2-7
CASSERELTYEQYF
TGTGCCAGCTCCGAGAGGGAATTGACCTACGAGCAGTACTTC
>TRBV4-2|-|-|TRBJ2-1
CASSSGTRKDNEQFF
TGTGCCAGCAGCTCCGGGACCCGGAAAGACAATGAGCAGTTCTTC
>TRBV28|-|TRBD1|TRBJ1-2
CASRQGSDYGYTF
TGTGCCAGCAGACAGGGGTCTGACTATGGCTACACCTTC
>TRBV7-2|-|TRBD1|TRBJ2-7
CASSFIGQGAGEQYF
TGTGCCAGCAGCTTTATCGGACAGGGGGCTGGCGAGCAGTACTTC
>TRBV6-1|-|-|TRBJ2-2
CASSGAANTGELFF
TGTGCCAGCAGTGGAGCAGCGAACACCGGGGAGCTGTTTTTT
>TRBV4-2|-|-|TRBJ2-1
CASSQPTGVLAEGSYNEQFF
TGTGCCAGCAGCCAACCCACAGGGGTGCTAGCGGAGGGCTCCTACAATGAGCAGTTCTTC
>TRBV15|-|-|TRBJ1-3
CATSRDSGLSGNTIYF
TGTGCCACCAGCAGAGATTCGGGTCTCTCTGGAAACACCATATATTTT
>TRBV4-2|-|-|TRBJ2-3
CASSQDRIGQGVETQYF
TGTGCCAGCAGCCAAGATAGAATAGGGCAGGGAGTAGAGACGCAGTATTTT
>TRBV7-9|-|-|TRBJ2-7
CASSQTRGREQYF
TGTGCCAGCAGCCAGACACGGGGCCGCGAGCAGTACTTC
>TRBV28|-|TRBD1|TRBJ1-5
CASMDRVQPQHF
TGTGCCAGCATGGACAGGGTTCAGCCCCAGCATTTT
>TRBV7-6|-|-|TRBJ2-5
CASSRPRFRETQYF
TGTGCCAGCAGCCGCCCCAGATTTCGGGAGACCCAGTACTTC
>TRBV2|-|TRBD1|TRBJ1-2
CACTKQTGRNGYTF
TGTGCCTGCACCAAGCAGACAGGGAGGAATGGCTACACCTTC
>TRBV7-9|-|TRBD2|TRBJ2-7
CASGLADSYEQYF
TGTGCCAGCGGACTAGCGGACTCCTACGAGCAGTACTTC
>TRBV2|-|-|TRBJ2-2
CASNIRGRTNTGELFF
TGTGCCAGCAATATTAGAGGACGGACGAACACCGGGGAGCTGTTTTTT
>TRBV6-6|few|TRBD2|TRBJ2-7
CASSPHSGRSSYEQYF
TGTGCCAGCAGTCCCCATAGCGGGAGGAGCTCCTACGAGCAGTACTTC
>TRBV7-9|-|-|TRBJ1-1
CASSLGFSRGEAFF
TGTGCCAGCAGCTTAGGTTTTAGCAGGGGTGAAGCTTTCTTT
>TRBV19|-|-|TRBJ1-5
CASQGQGRHF
TGTGCCAGTCAAGGACAAGGGCGGCATTTT
>TRBV7-9|-|-|TRBJ2-5
CASTPGRSQETQYF
TGTGCCAGCACCCCGGGGAGAAGCCAAGAGACCCAGTACTTC
>TRBV25-1|-|-|TRBJ2-6
CASSGTTVYSGANVLTF
TGTGCCAGCAGTGGGACTACCGTATACTCTGGGGCCAACGTCCTGACTTTC
>TRBV7-2|-|-|TRBJ2-2
CASRTTAAGELFF
TGTGCCAGCCGCACCACGGCCGCCGGGGAGCTGTTTTTT
>TRBV5-1|-|-|TRBJ1-2
CASSLDGRQGIGLNYGYTF
TGCGCCAGCAGCTTGGATGGCCGGCAGGGAATTGGGCTCAACTATGGCTACACCTTC
>TRBV28|-|-|TRBJ1-5
CASRPRDPRYSNQPQHF
TGTGCCAGCAGGCCCCGGGACCCTCGATATAGCAATCAGCCCCAGCATTTT
>TRBV5-1|-|TRBD2|TRBJ2-7
CASSYSGASSYEQYF
TGCGCCAGCAGCTATAGCGGGGCCAGCTCCTACGAGCAGTACTTC
>TRBV6-6|-|-|TRBJ2-7
CASSYSTVGEQYF
TGTGCCAGCAGTTACTCGACGGTCGGCGAGCAGTACTTC
>TRBV29-1|once|-|TRBJ2-5
CSVGGNQETQYF
TGCAGCGTTGGGGGCAACCAAGAGACCCAGTACTTC
>TRBV19|-|-|TRBJ1-5
CASSWGDSNQPQHF
TGTGCCAGTAGCTGGGGAGATAGCAATCAGCCCCAGCATTTT
>TRBV6-7|-|-|TRBJ1-4
CAPSPRPATNEKLFF
TGTGCCCCCTCCCCCCGTCCCGCAACTAATGAAAAACTGTTTTTT
>TRBV28|-|TRBD1|TRBJ1-3
CAIVSGTGYGNTIYF
TGTGCCATCGTAAGCGGGACAGGGTACGGAAACACCATATATTTT
>TRBV11-1|-|-|TRBJ2-5
CASSPLGGRETQYF
TGTGCCAGCAGCCCTCTCGGGGGACGAGAGACCCAGTACTTC
>TRBV5-1|-|-|TRBJ1-5
CASSQDGSPNQPQHF
TGCGCCAGCAGCCAAGACGGATCCCCTAATCAGCCCCAGCATTTT
>TRBV18|-|-|TRBJ1-3
CASSLTTDISGNTIYF
TGTGCCAGCTCACTTACGACAGATATCTCTGGAAACACCATATATTTT
>TRBV7-8|-|-|TRBJ1-1
CASSPRDRVSNTEAFF
TGTGCCAGCAGCCCGAGAGATAGGGTCTCGAACACTGAAGCTTTCTTT
>TRBV2|once|TRBD1|TRBJ1-3
CASSVQGLSSGNTIYF
TGTGCCAGCAGTGTACAGGGGTTGAGCTCTGGAAACACCATATATTTT
>TRBV29-1|-|TRBD2|TRBJ2-7
CSVKGGAGVPQYYEQYF
TGCAGCGTCAAAGGTGGTGCGGGAGTGCCCCAATACTACGAGCAGTACTTC
>TRBV18|-|-|TRBJ1-3
CASSPLRGRSGNTIYF
TGTGCCAGCTCACCACTGAGGGGACGCTCTGGAAACACCATATATTTT